This passage covers 16 T cell receptor beta chains from one sample sequenced in a study of T cells in Graves' hyperthyroidism and ophthalmopathy. TCR beta CDR3 regions were amplified from RNA transcripts. First-round RT-PCR of the TCR CDR3 relied on the HTBI primer set. TCRdb analysed the multiplex PCR reads with MiXCR anew, one entry per CDR3 protein. Altogether roughly 840,000 distinct CDR3 sequences are present, 38% being singletons, with the ten largest covering roughly 8.3%. The sequenced sample was blood. Source of these receptors: a man aged 18-30 years with Graves' hyperthyroidism.

This clonotype was recorded a few times. This chain uses TRBV12-3 or TRBV12-4 with TRBJ2-7; 9 bases agree with TRBD2. The CDR3 extends over 16 amino acids. V lost 6 bases to trimming and J lost 2 bases; unmatched junction nucleotides: 11. In nucleotides, the CDR3 is TGTGCCAGCAGCCATACCGGGACTAGCAGCCCCTACGAGCAGTACTTC. Translating it yields CASSHTGTSSPYEQYF.

This rearrangement joins TRBV2 to TRBJ2-5, with TRBD2 matching 13 bases. J lost 3 bases, V lost 8 bases, and 12 bases had no gene match. CDR3 length equals 17 residues. CDR1 is SNHLY, CDR2 FYNNEI, per germline. In nucleotides, the CDR3 is TGTGCCAGCTCCGGGACTAGCGGGATTTCGCGTGAAGAGACCCAGTACTTC. Translated: CASSGTSGISREETQYF.

The chain combines TRBV29-1 with TRBJ2-7; 9 bases are a match to TRBD2. The V gene end was trimmed by 4 bases and the J gene end by 7 bases; junction bases not matched to a gene: 11. This CDR3 has 14 residues. Germline CDR1 is SQVTM and CDR2 is ANQGSEA. CDR3 DNA: TGCAGCGTTGCCCGGGGCGGGGGGGCTGTGGAGCAGTACTTC. This codes for CSVARGGGAVEQYF.

About this clonotype: This may be a read error, as it is one base from a much larger clone. The chain has TRBV10-3 and TRBJ2-5, with D tentatively TRBD1 or TRBD2 (6 bases each). This CDR3 is 15 amino acids long. Deletions cut 0 bases from V and 4 bases from J, with 12 bases between. The germline V gene encodes CDR1 ENHRY and CDR2 SYGVKD. Here the CDR3 DNA reads TGTGCCATCAGTGAGTCGTTAGGGGGAGGAGAGACCCAGTACTTC. Protein product: CAISESLGGGETQYF.

The chain is built from TRBV3-1 and TRBJ1-1; D call uncertain. The V gene's germline CDR1 is LGHDT and CDR2 YNNKEL (reference sequence). The CDR3 runs 13 residues. V lost 1 base and J 6 bases, leaving 9 bases between the germline ends. The CDR3 bases are TGTGCCAGCAGCCAAGGGACGGATGCTGAAGCTTTCTTT. Protein: CASSQGTDAEAFF.

This clonotype turned up a few times. A much larger clone sits a single nucleotide away, making a read error possible. The chain recombines TRBV19 with TRBJ1-1; D ambiguous. CDR1 and CDR2 (germline): LNHDA, SQIVND (reference sequence). The CDR3 totals 13 residues. With 3 bases removed from V and 1 base from J, the gap between germline ends came to 6 bases. CDR3 sequence (DNA): TGTGCCAGTAGTATGGTAGGGAACACTGAAGCTTTCTTT. Translated, it gives CASSMVGNTEAFF.

This rearrangement joins TRBV4-1 to TRBJ1-1; D perhaps matches TRBD1 (5 bases). Trimming took 6 bases from V and 5 from J, leaving 13 bases between them. The length of the CDR3 is 13 residues. CDR1 and CDR2 (germline): MGHRA, YSYEKL. DNA for the CDR3: TGCGCCAGCAGTACCCAGGGTTGGACTGAAGCTTTCTTT. Translation gives CASSTQGWTEAFF.

The V and J genes are TRBV10-3 and TRBJ1-2, with TRBD1 matching 7 bases. Germline values: CDR1 ENHRY, CDR2 SYGVKD. The CDR3 extends over 15 amino acids. With 8 bases clipped from V and 2 bases from J, the junction kept 11 bases outside the gene matches. For the CDR3, the DNA is TGTGCCATCCCCTCCAGGACAGGCGCGAACTATGGCTACACCTTC. Translating it yields CAIPSRTGANYGYTF.

CDR3 DNA sequence: TGTGCCAGCAGCTTGTTTAGGGCCTCCACTGAAGCTTTCTTT. Protein: CASSLFRASTEAFF. The rearrangement joins TRBV5-6 to TRBJ1-1; D call uncertain. Trimming cost V 1 base and J 4 bases, with 11 bases left between them. Germline CDR1 SGHDT, CDR2 YYEEEE. The CDR3 is made up of 14 amino acids. Based on the CDR3 plus reference TRBV5-6 and TRBJ1-1, the full variable domain is DAGVTQSPTHLIKTRGQQVTLRCSPKSGHDTVSWYQQALGQGPQFIFQYYEEEERQRGNFPDRFSGHQFPNYSSELNVNALLLGDSALYLCASSLFRASTEAFFGQGTRLTVV.

This clonotype was detected only a few times. The chain employs TRBV7-9 and TRBJ1-5, with D hard to call. CDR1 is SEHNR and CDR2 is FQNEAQ in the germline V gene (reference sequence). This CDR3 spans 13 amino acids. Trimming shortened V by 8 bases and J by 5 bases, and 13 bases separated the two germline ends. For the CDR3, the DNA is TGTGCCAGCTCACATGCCGGGGATCAGCCCCAGCATTTT. Translating it yields CASSHAGDQPQHF.

Comments on this clonotype: Since a much larger clone is just one base distant, this may be a read error. V and J are TRBV6-1 and TRBJ2-6; D might be TRBD2 (5 bases). Germline V lookup: CDR1 MNHNS, CDR2 SASEGT. V was shortened by 5 bases and J by 0 bases, with 8 bases between the two germline ends. The CDR3 covers 15 residues. The CDR3 DNA reads TGTGCCAGCAGTAAACGGGGCTCTGGGGCCAACGTCCTGACTTTC. It specifies CASSKRGSGANVLTF.

The V and J genes are TRBV7-2 and TRBJ2-7; TRBD2 agrees at 8 bases. Germline V gene sequence: CDR1 SGHTA, CDR2 FQGNSA. The CDR3 loop spans 17 amino acids. V was pared by 3 bases and J by 6 bases, with 16 bases of the junction left unmatched. CDR3 amino acids: CASSFGMAGGPGVEQYF. The CDR3 DNA reads as TGTGCCAGCAGCTTTGGGATGGCGGGGGGCCCTGGGGTCGAGCAGTACTTC. The variable domain in full, with the rest retrieved from reference TRBV7-2 and TRBJ2-7, is GAGVSQSPSNKVTEKGKDVELRCDPISGHTALYWYRQSLGQGLEFLIYFQGNSAPDKSGLPSDRFSAERTGGSVSTLTIQRTQQEDSAVYLCASSFGMAGGPGVEQYFGPGTRLTVT.

Ten or more counts support this clonotype. V and J are TRBV29-1 and TRBJ2-6; tentative D call: TRBD2 (6 bases). The CDR3 is 14 residues long. Trimming took 5 bases from V and 4 from J, leaving 12 bases between them. The germline gives CDR1 SQVTM, CDR2 ANQGSEA. CDR3 amino acids: CSVLPRGGANVLTF. The CDR3 bases are TGCAGCGTTCTTCCTCGGGGGGGGGCCAACGTCCTGACTTTC.

In its sample, this clonotype was seen many times. V and J are TRBV29-1 and TRBJ1-3; D is perhaps TRBD1 (6 bases). Trimming removed 4 bases from V and 8 bases from J, with 21 bases in between. In germline, CDR1 is SQVTM, CDR2 ANQGSEA. CDR3 size: 15 residues. The DNA for the CDR3 is TGCAGCGTTGTTTTACAGGGTACACGTCGGGACACCATATATTTT. It specifies CSVVLQGTRRDTIYF.

There are many counts of this clonotype. V and J are TRBV19 and TRBJ1-5, with D unresolved. This CDR3 is 13 amino acids long. V lost 10 bases, J lost 2 bases, and 12 bases lay in between. CDR1 is LNHDA and CDR2 is SQIVND in the germline V gene (reference sequence). CDR3 in DNA: TGTGCCACCGGCGACGGGGGCAATCAGCCCCAGCATTTT. It is translated as CATGDGGNQPQHF.

There are many counts of this clonotype. The CDR3 DNA reads TGTGCCAGCACCAAACCGACAGATTTGAACACTGAAGCTTTCTTT. Protein sequence: CASTKPTDLNTEAFF. The chain is built from TRBV7-9 and TRBJ1-1, with D tentatively TRBD1 (5 bases). The CDR3 totals 15 residues. The ends were cut back, 7 bases at V and 0 bases at J, with 15 bases in the middle. Germline V lookup: CDR1 SEHNR, CDR2 FQNEAQ (reference sequence).